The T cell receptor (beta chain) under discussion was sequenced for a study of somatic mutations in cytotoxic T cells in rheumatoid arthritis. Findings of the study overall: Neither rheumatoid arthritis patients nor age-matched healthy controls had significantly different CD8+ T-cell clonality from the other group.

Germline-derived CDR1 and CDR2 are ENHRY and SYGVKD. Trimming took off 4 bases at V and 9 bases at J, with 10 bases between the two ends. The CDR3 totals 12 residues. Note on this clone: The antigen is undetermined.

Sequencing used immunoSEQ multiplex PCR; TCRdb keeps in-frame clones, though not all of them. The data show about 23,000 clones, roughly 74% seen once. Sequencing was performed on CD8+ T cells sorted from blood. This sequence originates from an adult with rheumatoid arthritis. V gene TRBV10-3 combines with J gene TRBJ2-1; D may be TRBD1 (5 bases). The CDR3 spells CAISAGLGEQFF. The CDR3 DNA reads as TGTGCCATCAGTGCAGGGTTAGGTGAGCAGTTCTTC.